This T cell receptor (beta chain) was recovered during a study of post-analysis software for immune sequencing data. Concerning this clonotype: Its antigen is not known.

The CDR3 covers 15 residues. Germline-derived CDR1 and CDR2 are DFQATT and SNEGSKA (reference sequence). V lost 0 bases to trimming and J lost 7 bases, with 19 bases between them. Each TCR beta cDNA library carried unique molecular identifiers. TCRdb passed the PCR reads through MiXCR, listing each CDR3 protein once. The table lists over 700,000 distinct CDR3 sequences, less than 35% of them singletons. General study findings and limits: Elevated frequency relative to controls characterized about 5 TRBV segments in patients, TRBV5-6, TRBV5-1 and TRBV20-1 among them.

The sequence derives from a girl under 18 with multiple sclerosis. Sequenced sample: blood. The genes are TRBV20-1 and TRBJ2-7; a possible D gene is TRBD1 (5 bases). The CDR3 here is CSARDGAGPSPEQYF. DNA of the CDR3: TGCAGTGCTAGAGATGGGGCAGGTCCCTCCCCGGAGCAGTACTTC.